This TCR beta chain was found in a study of blood T cell repertoires in COVID-19. Study context: From the United States, Italy and Spain came samples of acute and convalescent COVID-19. PBMCs, B-cell-depleted T cells, or T cells were the source of the cDNA or gDNA that made up the material.

V trimming: 7 bases; J trimming: 3 bases; junction bases outside the gene matches: 5. This CDR3 has 13 residues. Germline values: CDR1 MDHEN, CDR2 SYDVKM. In the authors' methods: Using reference gene primer amplification, nucleated cell counts were estimated. Method: immunoSEQ multiplex PCR; TCRdb's copy keeps in-frame clones and lacks some. V and J calls plus clone size are reproduced from that table; the DNA served to infer D and trimming. The sample includes tens of thousands of clones, approximately 85% of them seen just once. This chain uses TRBV28 with TRBJ2-7; 8 bases are a match to TRBD1. This TCR was sampled from a woman aged 55-69 years with active COVID-19. The material sequenced was peripheral blood. The CDR3 nucleotides read TGTGCCAGCACGGGACAGGAGGTCTACGAGCAGTACTTC. The encoded protein is CASTGQEVYEQYF.